The source of this TCR beta chain is a study of blood T cell repertoires in COVID-19. Study background: Sample material is recorded as cDNA or gDNA derived from T cells, B-cell-depleted T cells, or PBMCs.

The CDR3 spans 15 residues. Germline CDR1 and CDR2: LGHNT and FRNRAP. V lost 3 bases to trimming and J lost 4 bases, with 12 bases between them. Per the study methods: Reference gene primer amplification gave estimated nucleated cell counts. Only in-frame clones appear in the TCRdb table, and some are missing; sequencing was by immunoSEQ multiplex PCR. That table supplies the V and J calls and clone size; D and trimming were determined from the DNA. The sample includes under 150,000 clones, around 89% of them seen just once. The TCR sequence derives from a man aged 45 to 65 with active or convalescent COVID-19. The chain couples TRBV12-5 to TRBJ1-4; the D gene is possibly TRBD1 (6 bases). Specimen: peripheral blood. CDR3 region: CASGFETGFNEKLFF. CDR3 coding DNA: TGTGCTAGTGGTTTTGAGACAGGATTTAATGAAAAACTGTTTTTT. The entire variable domain, with the rest obtained from reference TRBV12-5 and TRBJ1-4, is as follows: DARVTQTPRHKVTEMGQEVTMRCQPILGHNTVFWYRQTMMQGLELLAYFRNRAPLDDSGMPKDRFSAEMPDATLATLKIQPSEPRDSAVYFCASGFETGFNEKLFFGSGTQLSVL.